This TCR beta chain was recovered during a study of shared T cell receptors in the human thymus. The repertoire was sequenced with immunoSEQ multiplex PCR; TCRdb's copy has only in-frame clones and lacks some. This table holds about 500,000 clones, about 84% found once. Per germline, CDR1 MNHEY and CDR2 SMNVEV (reference sequence). Trimming took 3 bases from V and 0 from J; bases not matched to a gene: 13. This CDR3 has 18 amino acids. Separately, the same data were catalogued under a study of human thymus T cells. That report notes: Infants, healthy and Finnish, who were having corrective surgery for congenital heart defects served as donors. Thymus was obtained from resections taken during corrective heart surgery. Thymic and blood repertoires seemed to show skewed V and J gene use. Reports from related research described highly overlapping thymic repertoires among unrelated individuals.

The rearrangement uses TRBV27 and TRBJ2-7; 8 bases fit TRBD2. Material: thymocytes. This clonotype originated in a boy younger than two with a congenital heart defect. CDR3 nucleotides: TGTGCCAGCAGTTTCCGAAGCGGACTAGCCCCCAGCTCCTACGAGCAGTACTTC. Its translation is CASSFRSGLAPSSYEQYF.